The sequence of this TCR beta chain was determined in a study of blood T cell repertoires in COVID-19. CDR1 and CDR2 from the germline V gene are SEHNR and FQNEAQ (reference sequence). The ends lost 0 bases at V and 3 bases at J; junction bases unmatched: 8. This CDR3 spans 17 amino acids. Here immunoSEQ multiplex PCR was the method, and the copy in TCRdb shows in-frame clones only, minus some. The data hold 18,000 or so clones, with nearly 90% observed a single time. J is TRBJ2-5 and V is TRBV7-9; 9 bases map to TRBD2. Material for sequencing was peripheral blood. The sequence derives from a man between 40 and 49 years old with active COVID-19. In DNA form, the CDR3 reads TGTGCCAGCAGCTTAGCTCTGCGGGAGGGCCTGAAAGAGACCCAGTACTTC. It is translated as CASSLALREGLKETQYF.